This T cell receptor beta chain comes out of a study of T cells after yellow fever vaccination. The sample holds many counts of this clonotype. Antigen unknown. Findings and caveats of the study: Clonotypes found in both CD4 and CD8 compartments made up a small share. Post-booster repertoires contained most primary-vaccination clones again (96% CD4, approximately 88% CD8). A faster peak, day 5 versus 15, was reached by the weaker secondary response.

Germline CDR1 SGHAT, CDR2 FQNNGV. The ends were cut back, 4 bases at V and 4 bases at J, with 17 bases in the middle. This CDR3 is 16 amino acids long. TCRdb re-called the 5' RACE reads through MiXCR, storing one row per CDR3 protein. This sample has roughly 27,000 distinct CDR3 sequences, with less than 5.5% found just once. Source: CD8+ T cells sorted from PBMCs, taken 10 days after the yellow fever booster vaccination. The V gene is TRBV11-2, the J gene TRBJ1-5, with D unresolved. This clonotype was sampled from a man aged 25-45 years who received the YFV17D yellow fever vaccine. Written as DNA, the CDR3 is TGTGCCAGCAGCTCCGGTGCAGGTAGGGCGAATCAGCCCCAGCATTTT. The encoded protein is CASSSGAGRANQPQHF.